This T cell receptor beta chain was retrieved from a study of control samples from healthy donors and cancer patients. Sequenced by immunoSEQ multiplex PCR; TCRdb stores in-frame clones only, minus some. The sample holds about 29,000 clones; nearly 90% are singletons and the top ten take approximately 3.9%. This CDR3 has 14 residues. From germline, CDR1 is GTSNPN and CDR2 SVGIG (reference sequence). V dropped 2 bases and J dropped 0 bases, with 5 bases sitting between them. Sequenced material: formalin-fixed, paraffin-embedded tissue. The chain is built from TRBV30 and TRBJ1-6, with D unresolved. The clonotype originates from a female donor with melanoma. The CDR3 is CAWSYASYNSPLHF. The CDR3 DNA reads as TGTGCCTGGAGTTACGCCTCCTATAATTCACCCCTCCACTTT.